A single sample gave rise to the 18 T cell receptor beta chains below, sequenced in a study of T cell responses to AZD1222 COVID-19 vaccine. The protocol was immunoSEQ multiplex PCR, while the TCRdb copy is restricted to in-frame clones and leaves out a portion. The repertoire has some 180,000 clones, 88% of them found once; the top ten carry about 0.53%. The source was peripheral blood, collected on day 0 of AZD1222 vaccination. Every receptor here comes from an adult in good health.

J is TRBJ2-7 and V is TRBV27; 9 positions agree with TRBD1. Germline V gives CDR1 MNHEY, CDR2 SMNVEV (reference sequence). The CDR3 contains 15 residues. With V trimmed by 5 bases and J by 5 bases, 10 bases remained unmatched. The CDR3: CASSPLRDRVDEQYF. The CDR3, as DNA: TGTGCCAGCAGTCCACTTCGGGACAGGGTCGACGAGCAGTACTTC.

This chain connects TRBV6-5 to TRBJ1-6; no reliable D call. Germline lookup yields CDR1 MNHEY and CDR2 SVGAGI. Trimming stripped 0 bases from V and 8 bases from J, with 11 bases between. This CDR3 has 15 residues. CDR3 amino acids: CASSYSMAGDSPLHF. The CDR3 DNA is TGTGCCAGCAGTTACTCGATGGCTGGAGATTCACCCCTCCACTTT.

The chain joins TRBV4-1 to TRBJ1-5, with 7 bases aligning to TRBD1. Germline V lookup: CDR1 MGHRA, CDR2 YSYEKL. This CDR3 contains 16 residues. J was trimmed by 3 bases and V by 6 bases; bases with no gene match: 11. Here the CDR3 DNA reads TGCGCCAGCAGTCAGGGGGGCCGGGGATCCAATCAGCCCCAGCATTTT. It yields the protein CASSQGGRGSNQPQHF.

The chain uses TRBV4-3 and TRBJ1-1; no definite D call. CDR3 length: 15 residues. Trimming took off 0 bases at V and 0 bases at J, with 8 bases between the two ends. Germline V gives CDR1 LGHNA, CDR2 YSLEER. The CDR3 is CASSQDPLLNTEAFF. CDR3 bases: TGCGCCAGCAGCCAAGATCCGTTGCTGAACACTGAAGCTTTCTTT.

The chain couples TRBV4-2 to TRBJ2-1; TRBD2 aligns across 7 bases. V was clipped by 1 base and J by 1 base; unmatched bases: 4. Per the germline V gene, CDR1 is LGHNA and CDR2 is YNFKEQ. The CDR3 sequence is 16 residues long. The CDR3 bases are TGTGCCAGCAGCCAAGGGAGAGCGGGATCCTACAATGAGCAGTTCTTC. It is translated as CASSQGRAGSYNEQFF.

The rearrangement joins TRBV3-1 (or the pseudogene TRBV3-2) to TRBJ1-2; maybe TRBD1 (6 bases). Germline CDR1 LGHDT, CDR2 YNNKEL (reference sequence). The CDR3 covers 16 residues. The germline V and J ends were trimmed by 4 bases and 0 bases, with 15 bases remaining between them. The CDR3 DNA reads TGTGCCAGCAGCCGCCGACGGACAGATCCTAACTATGGCTACACCTTC. Translated, it gives CASSRRRTDPNYGYTF.

The rearrangement joins TRBV5-1 to TRBJ2-2; a possible D gene is TRBD1 (6 bases). V lost 4 bases, J lost 0 bases, and 13 bases lay in between. This CDR3 contains 16 residues. The germline V gene encodes CDR1 SGHRS and CDR2 YFSETQ. For the CDR3, the DNA is TGCGCCAGCAGCATCCGGGACACAGCGAACACCGGGGAGCTGTTTTTT. Translation: CASSIRDTANTGELFF.

The chain joins TRBV11-2 to TRBJ2-2; 13 bases match TRBD2. This CDR3 region has 17 residues. Germline values: CDR1 SGHAT, CDR2 FQNNGV. V lost 2 bases to trimming and J lost 1 base; unmatched junction nucleotides: 1. The CDR3 DNA reads as TGTGCCAGCAGCTTAACTAGCGGGGGGGTGAACACCGGGGAGCTGTTTTTT. Its translation: CASSLTSGGVNTGELFF.

This rearrangement joins TRBV6-6 to TRBJ1-1; possibly TRBD1 for D (6 bases). The CDR3 covers 16 residues. Trimming removed 2 bases from V and 0 bases from J, with 13 bases in between. The V gene's germline CDR1 is MNHNY and CDR2 SVGAGI (reference sequence). The CDR3 region has the DNA TGTGCCAGCAGTTACGTGGGGGCTGGAATGAACACTGAAGCTTTCTTT. Translating it yields CASSYVGAGMNTEAFF.

The V and J genes are TRBV25-1 and TRBJ1-2, with TRBD1 identical over 11 bases. Germline-derived CDR1 and CDR2 are MGHDK and SYGVNS. The CDR3 loop spans 16 amino acids. Trimming at V came to 1 base and at J to 4 bases, leaving 5 bases not matched to a gene. CDR3 region: CASSESGDRGAYGYTF. CDR3 nucleotide sequence: TGTGCCAGCAGTGAATCTGGGGACAGGGGGGCCTATGGCTACACCTTC.

For the CDR3, the DNA is TGTGCCAGCAGCACCACCGGGGAGCTGTTTTTT. This codes for CASSTTGELFF. V is TRBV7-6 and J is TRBJ2-2; no definite D call. The CDR3 sequence is 11 residues long. V was pared by 5 bases and J by 4 bases, with 2 bases between. CDR1 SGHVS and CDR2 FNYEAQ come from the germline V gene.

This chain's CDR3 is CASSYSISSPLHF. DNA for the CDR3: TGTGCCAGCAGTTACTCGATTTCTTCACCCCTCCACTTT. This chain links TRBV6-5 with TRBJ1-6, with unresolved D. This CDR3 comprises 13 residues. V was pared by 0 bases and J by 9 bases, with 6 bases between. The V gene's germline CDR1 is MNHEY and CDR2 SVGAGI.

This sequence joins TRBV19 and TRBJ1-3; TRBD1 matches at 7 bases. V lost 4 bases and J lost 4; bases outside the gene matches: 10. Germline V gene data show CDR1 as LNHDA and CDR2 as SQIVND (reference sequence). The CDR3 runs 16 residues. The CDR3 DNA sequence: TGTGCCAGTAGTAGCGGACAGGATGCTCACGGAAACACCATATATTTT. As protein: CASSSGQDAHGNTIYF.

The chain combines TRBV10-1 with TRBJ2-5; possible D gene TRBD2, 7 bases. V was clipped by 5 bases and J by 4 bases, with 14 bases between them. CDR1 is WNHNN and CDR2 is SYGVQD in the germline V gene (reference sequence). The CDR3 runs 14 residues. Written as DNA, the CDR3 is TGCGCCAGCAGTTCCAGGCGGGGGCGAGAGACCCAGTACTTC. As protein: CASSSRRGRETQYF.

The V and J genes are TRBV15 and TRBJ1-2, with 11 bases aligning to TRBD1. This CDR3 spans 15 amino acids. The germline V gene encodes CDR1 LNHNV and CDR2 YYDKDF (reference sequence). Trimming at V came to 1 base and at J to 7 bases, leaving 5 bases not matched to a gene. CDR3 loop: CATSRGDRGIGGYTF. For the CDR3, the DNA is TGTGCCACCAGCAGAGGGGACAGGGGGATAGGTGGCTACACCTTC.

The rearrangement joins TRBV13 to TRBJ1-2; 9 positions agree with TRBD1. This CDR3 is 14 amino acids long. Trimming at V came to 5 bases and at J to 5 bases, leaving 6 bases not matched to a gene. From germline, CDR1 is PRHDT and CDR2 FYEKMQ (reference sequence). The chain's CDR3 is CASSNRGREYGYTF. The CDR3 DNA is TGTGCCAGCAGCAACAGGGGGCGCGAGTATGGCTACACCTTC.

The V gene is TRBV7-6, the J gene TRBJ2-7; D may match TRBD1 or TRBD2 (5 bases each). The CDR3 has 16 amino acids. Trimming stripped 3 bases from V and 0 bases from J, with 15 bases between. Looked up from germline, CDR1 is SGHVS and CDR2 is FNYEAQ. CDR3 nucleotides: TGTGCCAGCAGCTTCAGGGACCCCCTAGGCTCCTACGAGCAGTACTTC. Protein product: CASSFRDPLGSYEQYF. The variable domain in full, completed from reference TRBV7-6 and TRBJ2-7, reads GAGVSQSPRYKVTKRGQDVALRCDPISGHVSLYWYRQALGQGPEFLTYFNYEAQQDKSGLPNDRFSAERPEGSISTLTIQRTEQRDSAMYRCASSFRDPLGSYEQYFGPGTRLTVT.

This chain uses TRBV12-3 or TRBV12-4 with TRBJ1-1, with D unresolved. The ends were cut back, 5 bases at V and 7 bases at J, with 14 bases in the middle. The CDR3 contains 13 residues. The CDR3 reads CASSPSGGDEAFF. For the CDR3, the DNA is TGTGCCAGCAGTCCCTCGGGTGGTGATGAAGCTTTCTTT.